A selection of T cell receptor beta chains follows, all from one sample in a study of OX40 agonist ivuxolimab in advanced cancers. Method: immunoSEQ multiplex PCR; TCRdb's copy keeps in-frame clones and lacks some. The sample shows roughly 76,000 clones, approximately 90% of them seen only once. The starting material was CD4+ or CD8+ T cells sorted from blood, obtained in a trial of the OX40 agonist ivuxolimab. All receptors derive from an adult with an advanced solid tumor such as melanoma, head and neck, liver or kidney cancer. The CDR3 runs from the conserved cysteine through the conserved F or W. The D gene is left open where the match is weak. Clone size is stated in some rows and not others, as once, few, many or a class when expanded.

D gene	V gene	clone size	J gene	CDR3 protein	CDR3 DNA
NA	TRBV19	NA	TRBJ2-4	CASSIGIGGRGNIQYF	TGTGCCAGTAGTATAGGGATCGGGGGGCGAGGGAACATTCAGTACTTC
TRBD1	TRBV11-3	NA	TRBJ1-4	CASSLIGRGLCEKLFF	TGTGCCAGCAGCTTAATCGGCAGGGGGCTATGTGAAAAACTGTTTTTT
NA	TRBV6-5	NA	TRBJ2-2	CASTAANTGELFF	TGTGCCAGCACAGCCGCGAACACCGGGGAGCTGTTTTTT
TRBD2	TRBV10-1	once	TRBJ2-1	CASSDPTSGPEQFF	TGCGCCAGCAGTGACCCGACTAGCGGGCCTGAGCAGTTCTTC
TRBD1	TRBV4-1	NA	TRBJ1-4	CASSQVPPGGSDEKLFF	TGCGCCAGCAGCCAAGTCCCACCAGGGGGCTCGGATGAAAAACTGTTTTTT
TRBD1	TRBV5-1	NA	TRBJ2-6	CASRPRGREGANVLTF	TGCGCCAGCCGCCCCAGGGGGCGAGAGGGGGCCAACGTCCTGACTTTC
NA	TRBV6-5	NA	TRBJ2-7	CASSYSAASSYEQYF	TGTGCCAGCAGTTACTCGGCGGCAAGCTCCTACGAGCAGTACTTC
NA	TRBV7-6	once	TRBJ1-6	CASSFAGRESPLHF	TGTGCCAGCAGTTTTGCAGGGAGAGAATCACCCCTCCACTTT
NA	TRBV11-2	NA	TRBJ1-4	CASSVRDLGEKLFF	TGTGCCAGCAGCGTCAGGGATTTAGGAGAAAAACTGTTTTTT
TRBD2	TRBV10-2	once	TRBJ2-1	CASTRASGYNEQFF	TGCGCCAGCACGCGGGCTAGCGGTTACAATGAGCAGTTCTTC
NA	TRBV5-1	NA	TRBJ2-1	CASSTSDSVPYNEQFF	TGCGCCAGCAGCACCAGCGACAGTGTCCCCTACAATGAGCAGTTCTTC
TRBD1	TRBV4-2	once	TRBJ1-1	CASSQEGQGVRTEAFF	TGTGCCAGCAGCCAAGAAGGACAGGGAGTTCGGACTGAAGCTTTCTTT
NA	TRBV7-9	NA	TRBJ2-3	CASSSWSTDTQYF	TGTGCCAGCAGCTCATGGAGCACAGATACGCAGTATTTT
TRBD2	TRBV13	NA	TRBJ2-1	CASSLGLGVAGNEQFF	TGTGCCAGCAGCTTAGGGCTAGGGGTAGCGGGAAATGAGCAGTTCTTC
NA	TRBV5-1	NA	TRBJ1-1	CASSSVGPTEAFF	TGCGCCAGCAGTTCGGTAGGGCCCACTGAAGCTTTCTTT
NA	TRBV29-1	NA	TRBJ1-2	CSVREAYGYTF	TGCAGCGTAAGGGAGGCCTATGGCTACACCTTC
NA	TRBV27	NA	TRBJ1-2	CASSLSRGLNYGYTF	TGTGCCAGCAGTTTATCACGCGGCCTTAACTATGGCTACACCTTC
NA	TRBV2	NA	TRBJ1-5	CASSEVLYSNQPQHF	TGTGCCAGCAGTGAGGTCCTCTATAGCAATCAGCCCCAGCATTTT
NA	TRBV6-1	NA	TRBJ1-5	CASQTREPQHF	TGTGCCAGCCAAACCCGTGAGCCCCAGCATTTT
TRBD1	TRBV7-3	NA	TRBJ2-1	CASSLGTGGTGEQFF	TGTGCCAGCAGCTTAGGGACAGGGGGCACGGGTGAGCAGTTCTTC
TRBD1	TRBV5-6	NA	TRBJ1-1	CASSLDRGTTEAFF	TGTGCCAGCAGCTTGGACAGGGGAACCACTGAAGCTTTCTTT
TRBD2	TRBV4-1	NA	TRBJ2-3	CASSARAGGPTASSTDTQYF	TGCGCCAGCAGCGCGCGAGCGGGGGGGCCGACGGCGAGCTCCACAGATACGCAGTATTTT
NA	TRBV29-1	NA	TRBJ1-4	CSVEANTGEKLFF	TGCAGCGTTGAAGCTAACACCGGCGAAAAACTGTTTTTT
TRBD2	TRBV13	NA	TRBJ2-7	CASSPLAGSYEQYF	TGTGCCAGCAGCCCTCTAGCGGGTTCCTACGAGCAGTACTTC
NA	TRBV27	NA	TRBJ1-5	CASSLGRAGQPQHF	TGTGCCAGCAGTTTAGGCAGGGCCGGACAGCCCCAGCATTTT
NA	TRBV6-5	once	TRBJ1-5	CASSLIPGVGGQPQHF	TGTGCCAGCAGTTTAATTCCGGGGGTGGGAGGTCAGCCCCAGCATTTT
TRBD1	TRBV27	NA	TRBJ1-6	CASSWQGDNSPLHF	TGTGCCAGCAGTTGGCAGGGGGATAATTCACCCCTCCACTTT
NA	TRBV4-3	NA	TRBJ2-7	CASSQGLKGSSYEQYF	TGCGCCAGCAGCCAAGGCCTAAAAGGGAGCTCCTACGAGCAGTACTTC
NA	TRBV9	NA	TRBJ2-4	CASSPLVLPNIQYF	TGTGCCAGCAGCCCCCTCGTTTTGCCCAACATTCAGTACTTC
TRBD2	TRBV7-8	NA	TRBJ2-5	CASSPHSTSAGQWTQYF	TGTGCCAGCAGCCCCCACTCTACTAGCGCGGGCCAGTGGACCCAGTACTTC
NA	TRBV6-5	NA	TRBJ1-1	CASSYVSAEEAFF	TGTGCCAGCAGTTACGTCTCGGCAGAAGAAGCTTTCTTT
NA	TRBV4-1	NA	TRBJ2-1	CASSRLNEQFF	TGCGCCAGCAGCCGATTGAATGAGCAGTTCTTC
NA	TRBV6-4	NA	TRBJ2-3	CASSDSRDTDTQYF	TGTGCCAGCAGTGACTCCAGGGACACAGATACGCAGTATTTT
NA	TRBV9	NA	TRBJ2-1	CASSGSWDYEQFF	TGTGCCAGCAGCGGGAGCTGGGATTACGAGCAGTTCTTC
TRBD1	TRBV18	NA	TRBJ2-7	CASSPYRGDRNYEQYF	TGTGCCAGCTCACCTTACCGAGGGGACAGGAACTACGAGCAGTACTTC
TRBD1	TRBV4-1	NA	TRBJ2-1	CASCSGTDYNEQFF	TGCGCCAGCTGCTCCGGGACAGACTACAATGAGCAGTTCTTC
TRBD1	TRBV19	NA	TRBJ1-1	CASSMGTGGTEAFF	TGTGCCAGTAGTATGGGGACAGGGGGAACTGAAGCTTTCTTT
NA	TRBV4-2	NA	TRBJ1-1	CASSSLWGGEDEAFF	TGTGCCAGCAGCTCCCTCTGGGGCGGAGAAGATGAAGCTTTCTTT
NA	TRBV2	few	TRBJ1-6	CASSDWQGISYNSPLHF	TGTGCCAGCAGTGACTGGCAGGGGATCTCCTATAATTCACCCCTCCACTTT
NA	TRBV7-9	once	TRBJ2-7	CASSHGSPTYEQYF	TGTGCCAGCAGCCACGGGAGCCCAACCTACGAGCAGTACTTC